This T cell receptor (beta chain) was obtained from a study of T cell responses to AZD1222 COVID-19 vaccine. Trimming took off 0 bases at V and 3 bases at J, with 13 bases between the two ends. The CDR3 is made up of 16 amino acids. Germline V gene data show CDR1 as SGHRS and CDR2 as YFSETQ. TCRdb's table, derived via immunoSEQ multiplex PCR, lists solely in-frame clones and lacks some. The repertoire holds over 50,000 clones, with 84% as singletons. Sequencing was performed on peripheral blood, taken on day 0 of AZD1222 vaccination. The TCR was taken from an adult in good health. This chain links TRBV5-1 with TRBJ1-3, with unresolved D. CDR3 amino acids: CASSLAGNARGNTIYF. For the CDR3, the DNA is TGCGCCAGCAGCTTGGCGGGAAACGCACGTGGAAACACCATATATTTT.